Sequencing of this T cell receptor beta chain was carried out in a study of brain metastases from non-small cell lung cancer. Notes on the study in general: Fewer infiltrating T cells were found in brain metastases than primaries.

Profiling relied on immunoSEQ multiplex PCR, and the TCRdb table lists in-frame clones only, not all of them. Seen here are around 2,000 clones, about 80% observed once, and the top ten hold less than 9%. Remarks on this clone: Its antigen is not known.

Germline loops: CDR1 SEHNR, CDR2 FQNEAQ (reference sequence). Trimming removed 1 base at V and 5 bases at J, with 17 bases between. The CDR3 length is 17 residues. V and J are TRBV7-9 and TRBJ1-4, with D possibly TRBD1 on 5 matching bases. The sequencing sample was made of tissue from a brain metastasis. This TCR was recovered from a donor over 35 with non-small cell lung cancer. In DNA, the CDR3 is TGTGCCAGCAGCTTAGGAGTCCAACAGGCTGCGAATGAAAAACTGTTTTTT. This sequence encodes CASSLGVQQAANEKLFF.